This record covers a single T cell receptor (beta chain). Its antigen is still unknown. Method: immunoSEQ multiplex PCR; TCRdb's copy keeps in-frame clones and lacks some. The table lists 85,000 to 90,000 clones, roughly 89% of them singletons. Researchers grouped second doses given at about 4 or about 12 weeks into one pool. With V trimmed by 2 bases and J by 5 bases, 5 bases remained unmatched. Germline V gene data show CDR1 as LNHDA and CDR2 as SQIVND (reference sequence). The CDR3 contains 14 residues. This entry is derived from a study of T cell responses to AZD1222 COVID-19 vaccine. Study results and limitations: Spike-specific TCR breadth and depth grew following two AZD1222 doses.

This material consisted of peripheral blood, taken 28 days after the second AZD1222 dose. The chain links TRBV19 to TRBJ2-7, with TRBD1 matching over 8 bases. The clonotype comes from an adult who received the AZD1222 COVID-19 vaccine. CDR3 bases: TGTGCCAGTAGTATACGGACAGGGTACGACGAGCAGTACTTC. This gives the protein CASSIRTGYDEQYF.